This TCR beta chain stems from a study of T cells in Graves' hyperthyroidism and ophthalmopathy. Study results and caveats: Blood shared most expanded thyroid clonotypes above 0.001.

This clonotype was seen a single time. Its antigen is unknown. Being one base from a much bigger clone, this may be a read error. This is likely a read error, given that the CDR3 carries no conserved phenylalanine or tryptophan at its end. The CDR3 extends over 15 amino acids. Germline values: CDR1 SEHNR, CDR2 FQNEAQ (reference sequence). J gave up 7 bases and V 0 bases, and 8 bases lay outside the gene matches. Using RNA transcripts as the source, TCR beta CDR3 regions were amplified. The TCR CDR3 first-round RT-PCR relied on the HTBI primer set. TCRdb reprocessed the multiplex PCR reads via MiXCR and lists one record per CDR3 protein. The data hold 600,000 to 700,000 distinct CDR3 sequences, with 45% observed a single time.

V usage is TRBV7-9 and J usage is TRBJ1-1, with TRBD1 identical over 7 bases. This receptor was obtained from an adult man with Graves' disease, either hyperthyroidism or ophthalmopathy (not recorded which). Sample: peripheral blood or thyroid tissue (not recorded which). The CDR3: CASSLAQAGGVEAFS. In DNA, the CDR3 is TGTGCCAGCAGCTTAGCACAGGCAGGGGGAGTTGAAGCTTTCTCT.